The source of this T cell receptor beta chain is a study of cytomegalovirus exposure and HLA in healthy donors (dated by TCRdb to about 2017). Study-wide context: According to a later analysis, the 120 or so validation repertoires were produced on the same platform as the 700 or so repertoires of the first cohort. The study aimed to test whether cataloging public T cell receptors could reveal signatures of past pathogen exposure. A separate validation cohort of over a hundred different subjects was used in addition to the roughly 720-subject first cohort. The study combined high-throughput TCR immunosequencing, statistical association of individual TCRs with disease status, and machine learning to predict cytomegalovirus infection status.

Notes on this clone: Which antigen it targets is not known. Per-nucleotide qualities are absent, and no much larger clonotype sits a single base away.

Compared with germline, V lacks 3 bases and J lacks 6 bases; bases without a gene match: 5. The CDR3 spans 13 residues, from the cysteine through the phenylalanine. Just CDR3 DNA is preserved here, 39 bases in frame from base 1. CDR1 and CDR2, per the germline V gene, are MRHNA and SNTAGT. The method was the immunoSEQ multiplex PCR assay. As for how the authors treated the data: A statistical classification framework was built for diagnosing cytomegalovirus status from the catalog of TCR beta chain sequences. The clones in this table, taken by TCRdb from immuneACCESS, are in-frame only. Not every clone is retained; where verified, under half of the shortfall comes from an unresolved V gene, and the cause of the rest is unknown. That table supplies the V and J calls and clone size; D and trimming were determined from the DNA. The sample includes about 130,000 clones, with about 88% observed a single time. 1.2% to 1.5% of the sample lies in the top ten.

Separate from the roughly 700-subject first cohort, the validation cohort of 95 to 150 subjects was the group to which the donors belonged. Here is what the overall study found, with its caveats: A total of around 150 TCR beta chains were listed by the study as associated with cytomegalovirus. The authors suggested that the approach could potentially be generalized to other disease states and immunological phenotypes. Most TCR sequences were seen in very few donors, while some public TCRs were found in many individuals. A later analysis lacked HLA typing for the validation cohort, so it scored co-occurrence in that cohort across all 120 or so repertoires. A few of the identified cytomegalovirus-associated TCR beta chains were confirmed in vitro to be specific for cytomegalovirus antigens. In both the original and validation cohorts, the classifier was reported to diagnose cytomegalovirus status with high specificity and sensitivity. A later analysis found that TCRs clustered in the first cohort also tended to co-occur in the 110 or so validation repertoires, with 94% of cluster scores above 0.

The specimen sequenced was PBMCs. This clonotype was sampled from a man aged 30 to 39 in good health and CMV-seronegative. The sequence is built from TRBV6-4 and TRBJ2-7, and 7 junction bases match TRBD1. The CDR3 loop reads CASSERQGTEQYF. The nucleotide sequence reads TGTGCCAGCAGTGAACGACAGGGCACCGAGCAGTACTTC.